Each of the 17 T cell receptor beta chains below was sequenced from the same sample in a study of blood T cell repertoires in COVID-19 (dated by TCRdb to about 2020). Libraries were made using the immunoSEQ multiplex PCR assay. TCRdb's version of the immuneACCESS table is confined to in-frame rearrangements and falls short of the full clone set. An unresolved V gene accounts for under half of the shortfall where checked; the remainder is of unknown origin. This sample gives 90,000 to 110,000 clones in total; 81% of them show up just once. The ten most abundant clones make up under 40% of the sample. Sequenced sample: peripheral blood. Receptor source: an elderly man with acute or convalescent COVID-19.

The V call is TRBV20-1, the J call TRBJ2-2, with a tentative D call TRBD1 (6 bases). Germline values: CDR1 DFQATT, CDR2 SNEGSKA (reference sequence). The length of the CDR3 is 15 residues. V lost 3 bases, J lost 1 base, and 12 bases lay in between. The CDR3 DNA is TGCAGTGCTAGTTCGACAGGCAGGAACACCGGGGAGCTGTTTTTT. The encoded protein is CSASSTGRNTGELFF.

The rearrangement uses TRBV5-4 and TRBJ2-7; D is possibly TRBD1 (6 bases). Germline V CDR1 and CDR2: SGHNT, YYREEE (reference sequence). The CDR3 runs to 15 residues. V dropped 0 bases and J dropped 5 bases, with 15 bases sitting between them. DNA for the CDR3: TGTGCCAGCAGCTTGGGAACAGGGCAGTGGAACGAGCAGTACTTC. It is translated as CASSLGTGQWNEQYF. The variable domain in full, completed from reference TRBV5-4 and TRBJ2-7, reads ETGVTQSPTHLIKTRGQQVTLRCSSQSGHNTVSWYQQALGQGPQFIFQYYREEENGRGNFPPRFSGLQFPNYSSELNVNALELDDSALYLCASSLGTGQWNEQYFGPGTRLTVT.

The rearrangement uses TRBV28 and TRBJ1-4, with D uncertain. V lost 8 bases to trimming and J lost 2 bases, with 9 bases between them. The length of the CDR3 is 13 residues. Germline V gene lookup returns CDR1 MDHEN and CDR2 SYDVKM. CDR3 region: CASQHGTNEKLFF. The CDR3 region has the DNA TGTGCCAGCCAACACGGGACTAATGAAAAACTGTTTTTT.

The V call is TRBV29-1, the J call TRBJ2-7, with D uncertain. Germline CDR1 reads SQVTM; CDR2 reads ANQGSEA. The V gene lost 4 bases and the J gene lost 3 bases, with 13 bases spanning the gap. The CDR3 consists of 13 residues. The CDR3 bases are TGCAGCGTTGCCCGGATAACGGGCTACGAGCAGTACTTC. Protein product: CSVARITGYEQYF.

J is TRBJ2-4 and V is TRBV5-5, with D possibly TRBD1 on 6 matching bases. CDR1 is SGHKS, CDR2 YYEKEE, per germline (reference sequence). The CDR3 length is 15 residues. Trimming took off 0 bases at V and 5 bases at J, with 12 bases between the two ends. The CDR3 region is CASSLAPTGENIQYF. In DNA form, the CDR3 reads TGTGCCAGCAGCTTGGCCCCGACAGGAGAAAACATTCAGTACTTC.

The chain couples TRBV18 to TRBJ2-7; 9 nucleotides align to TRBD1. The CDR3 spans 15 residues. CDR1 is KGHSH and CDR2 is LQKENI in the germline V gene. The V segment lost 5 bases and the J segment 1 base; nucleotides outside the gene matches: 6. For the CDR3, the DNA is TGTGCCAGCTCAACAACCGGGACAGGGTCCTACGAGCAGTACTTC. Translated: CASSTTGTGSYEQYF.

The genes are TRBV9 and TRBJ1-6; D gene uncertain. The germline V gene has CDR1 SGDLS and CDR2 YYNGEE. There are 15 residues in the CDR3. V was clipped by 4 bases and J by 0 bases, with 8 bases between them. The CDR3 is CASSTGSSYNSPLHF. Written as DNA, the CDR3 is TGTGCCAGCAGCACCGGTAGCTCCTATAATTCACCCCTCCACTTT.

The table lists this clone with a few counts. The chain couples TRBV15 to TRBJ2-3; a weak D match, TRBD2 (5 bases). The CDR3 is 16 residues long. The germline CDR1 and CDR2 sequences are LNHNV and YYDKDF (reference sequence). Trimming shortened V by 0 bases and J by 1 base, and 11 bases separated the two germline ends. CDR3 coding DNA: TGTGCCACCAGCAGAGAACGGGAATACGGCACAGATACGCAGTATTTT. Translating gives CATSREREYGTDTQYF. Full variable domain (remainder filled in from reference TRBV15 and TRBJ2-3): DAMVIQNPRYQVTQFGKPVTLSCSQTLNHNVMYWYQQKSSQAPKLLFHYYDKDFNNEADTPDNFQSRRPNTSFCFLDIRSPGLGDTAMYLCATSREREYGTDTQYFGPGTRLTVL.

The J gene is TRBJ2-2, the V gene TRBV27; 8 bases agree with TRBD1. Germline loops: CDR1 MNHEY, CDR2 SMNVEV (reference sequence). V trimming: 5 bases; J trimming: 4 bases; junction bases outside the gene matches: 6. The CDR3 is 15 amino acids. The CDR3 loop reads CASSPNRGSTGELFF. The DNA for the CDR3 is TGTGCCAGCAGTCCAAACAGGGGGAGCACCGGGGAGCTGTTTTTT.

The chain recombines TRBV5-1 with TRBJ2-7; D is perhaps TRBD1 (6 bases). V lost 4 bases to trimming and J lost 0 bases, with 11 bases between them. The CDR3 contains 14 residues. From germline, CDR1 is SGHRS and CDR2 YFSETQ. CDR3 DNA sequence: TGCGCCAGCAGCCAATGGACAGTCTCCTACGAGCAGTACTTC. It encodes CASSQWTVSYEQYF.

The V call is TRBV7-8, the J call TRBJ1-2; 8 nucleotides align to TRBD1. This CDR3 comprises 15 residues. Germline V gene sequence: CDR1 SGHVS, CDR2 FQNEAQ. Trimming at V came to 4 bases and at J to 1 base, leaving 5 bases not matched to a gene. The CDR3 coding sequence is TGTGCCAGCAGCTCCCGGGACAGGCTTAACTATGGCTACACCTTC. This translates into CASSSRDRLNYGYTF.

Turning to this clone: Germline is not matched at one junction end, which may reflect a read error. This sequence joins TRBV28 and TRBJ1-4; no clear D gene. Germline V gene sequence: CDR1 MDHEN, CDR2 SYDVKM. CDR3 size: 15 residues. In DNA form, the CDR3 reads TGTGCCACCAGTCAATACCTAGCAACTAATGAAAAACTGTTTTTT. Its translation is CATSQYLATNEKLFF.

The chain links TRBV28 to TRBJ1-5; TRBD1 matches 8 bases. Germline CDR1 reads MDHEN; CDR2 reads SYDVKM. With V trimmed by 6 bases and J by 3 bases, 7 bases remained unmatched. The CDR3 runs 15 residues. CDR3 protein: CASRPRTGNNQPQHF. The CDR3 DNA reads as TGTGCCAGCAGGCCTAGGACAGGGAACAATCAGCCCCAGCATTTT.

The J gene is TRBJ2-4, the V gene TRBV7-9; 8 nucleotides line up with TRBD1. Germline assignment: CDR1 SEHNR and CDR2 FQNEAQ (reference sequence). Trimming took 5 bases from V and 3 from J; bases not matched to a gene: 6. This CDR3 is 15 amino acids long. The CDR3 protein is CASSPQTGGKNIQYF. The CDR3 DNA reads TGTGCCAGCAGCCCACAAACAGGGGGCAAAAACATTCAGTACTTC.

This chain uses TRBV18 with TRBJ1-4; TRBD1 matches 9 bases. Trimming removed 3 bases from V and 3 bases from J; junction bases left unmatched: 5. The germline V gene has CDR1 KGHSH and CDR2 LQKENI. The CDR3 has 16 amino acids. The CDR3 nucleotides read TGTGCCAGCTCACCCGGGACAGGGATTGCTAATGAAAAACTGTTTTTT. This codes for CASSPGTGIANEKLFF.

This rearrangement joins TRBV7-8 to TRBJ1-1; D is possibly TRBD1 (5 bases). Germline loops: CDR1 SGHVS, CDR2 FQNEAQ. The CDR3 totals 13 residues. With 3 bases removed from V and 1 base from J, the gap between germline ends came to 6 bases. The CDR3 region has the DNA TGTGCCAGCAGCTTTACAGGGAACACTGAAGCTTTCTTT. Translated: CASSFTGNTEAFF. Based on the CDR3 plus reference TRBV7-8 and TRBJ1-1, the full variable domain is GAGVSQSPRYKVAKRGQDVALRCDPISGHVSLFWYQQALGQGPEFLTYFQNEAQLDKSGLPSDRFFAERPEGSVSTLKIQRTQQEDSAVYLCASSFTGNTEAFFGQGTRLTVV.

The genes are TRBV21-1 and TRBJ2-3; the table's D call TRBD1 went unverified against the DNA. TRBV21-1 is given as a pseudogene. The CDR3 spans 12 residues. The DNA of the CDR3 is TGTGCCAGCAGCGGCTTCACAGATACGCAGTATTTT. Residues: CASSGFTDTQYF.